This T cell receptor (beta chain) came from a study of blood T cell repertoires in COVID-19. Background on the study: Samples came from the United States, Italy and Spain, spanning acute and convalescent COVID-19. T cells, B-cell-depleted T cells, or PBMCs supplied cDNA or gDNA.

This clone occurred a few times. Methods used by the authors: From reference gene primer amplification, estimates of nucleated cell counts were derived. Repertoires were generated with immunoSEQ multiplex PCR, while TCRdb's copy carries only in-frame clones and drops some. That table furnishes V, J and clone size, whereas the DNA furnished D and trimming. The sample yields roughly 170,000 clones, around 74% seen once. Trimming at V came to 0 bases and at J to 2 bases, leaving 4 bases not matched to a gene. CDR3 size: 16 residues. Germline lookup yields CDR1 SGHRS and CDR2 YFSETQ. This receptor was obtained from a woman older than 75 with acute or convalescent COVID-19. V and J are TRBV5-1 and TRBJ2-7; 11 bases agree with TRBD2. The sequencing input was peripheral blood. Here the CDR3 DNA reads TGCGCCAGCAGCTTGGTTGCTAGCGGGAGGCCCTACGAGCAGTACTTC. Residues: CASSLVASGRPYEQYF.